This T cell receptor beta chain was sequenced for a study of identical twins' blood T cells. Findings of the study overall: Each donor's most abundant TCRbeta clonotypes shared more CDR3 sequences with her twin than unrelated donors.

TCR cDNA libraries came from RNA via a modified published protocol. One entry per CDR3 protein results from TCRdb running MiXCR on the 5' RACE reads. Altogether fewer than 450,000 distinct CDR3 sequences are present, roughly 30% being singletons, with the ten largest covering about 6%. CDR1 and CDR2 from the germline V gene are SGHNT and YYREEE (reference sequence). Germline trimming cut 4 bases from V and 7 bases from J; bases unmatched to any gene: 7. The CDR3 consists of 13 residues. Points on this clonotype: What it binds is not known.

This TCR derives from a woman aged 18-49 years in good health. What was sequenced was PBMCs. The gene calls are TRBV5-4 and TRBJ1-1; 7 bases fit TRBD1. CDR3 in amino acids: CASSPEYRGEAFF. CDR3 nucleotides: TGTGCCAGCAGCCCGGAATACAGGGGTGAAGCTTTCTTT.